These 28 T cell receptor beta chains were sequenced from one sample in a study of human T cells and chemical hapten exposure. A single record per CDR3 protein comes from TCRdb applying MiXCR to the RACE reads. The table records 50,000 to 60,000 distinct CDR3 sequences, roughly an eighth of them present only once. Time point of the sample: patch test 3, about 24 weeks after DPC sensitization. The treatment denotes: therapeutic diphenylcyclopropenone sensitization with weekly scalp DPC. The sample here was whole blood, taken in connection with sensitization to the hapten diphenylcyclopropenone (DPC). The receptors come from a man aged 25-45 years with alopecia areata. Some clones in this sample may be carry-over from other donors' samples.

In this sample, this clonotype turned up many times. This chain uses TRBV10-3 with TRBJ1-1; 7 nucleotides match TRBD1. The germline V gene encodes CDR1 ENHRY and CDR2 SYGVKD. CDR3 size: 14 residues. V lost 5 bases, J lost 0 bases, and 3 bases stayed unmatched. CDR3 sequence reads: CAISQQGLNTEAFF. The DNA for the CDR3 is TGTGCCATCAGTCAACAGGGGCTGAACACTGAAGCTTTCTTT.

This clonotype was detected ten times or more. The CDR3 bases are TGCGCCAGCAGCTTGTTCGGACAGAAGAACACTGAAGCTTTCTTT. This translates into CASSLFGQKNTEAFF. V is TRBV5-1 and J is TRBJ1-1; tentative D call: TRBD1 (6 bases). The CDR3 has 15 residues. Trimming pared 1 base from V and 1 base from J, leaving 11 bases between. Germline CDR1 and CDR2: SGHRS and YFSETQ.

This clonotype turned up a few times. The genes are TRBV5-1 and TRBJ2-5; TRBD2 matches 14 bases. V was pared by 3 bases and J by 3 bases, with 10 bases of the junction left unmatched. This CDR3 comprises 18 residues. CDR1 is SGHRS, CDR2 YFSETQ, per germline. CDR3 loop: CASSWGLAGAGTKETQYF. CDR3 in DNA: TGCGCCAGCAGCTGGGGACTAGCGGGGGCCGGTACAAAAGAGACCCAGTACTTC. Drawing the rest from reference TRBV5-1 and TRBJ2-5, the complete variable domain is KAGVTQTPRYLIKTRGQQVTLSCSPISGHRSVSWYQQTPGQGLQFLFEYFSETQRNKGNFPGRFSGRQFSNSRSEMNVSTLELGDSALYLCASSWGLAGAGTKETQYFGPGTRLLVL.

The sample holds many counts of this clonotype. This sequence joins TRBV6-2 or TRBV6-3 and TRBJ1-5; 10 bases line up with TRBD1. V lost 0 bases, J lost 4 bases, and 3 bases stayed unmatched. Germline CDR1 reads MNHEY; CDR2 reads SVGEGT. This CDR3 region has 16 residues. The CDR3 coding sequence is TGTGCCAGCAGTTACTCGAGGACAGGGGGAAATCAGCCCCAGCATTTT. Protein: CASSYSRTGGNQPQHF.

V is TRBV12-3 or TRBV12-4 and J is TRBJ1-1; D is unclear. The CDR3 loop spans 12 amino acids. Trimming removed 3 bases at V and 4 bases at J, with 6 bases between. CDR3 sequence (DNA): TGTGCCAGCAGTTTTTCCATCACTGAAGCTTTCTTT. Its translation is CASSFSITEAFF.

This clonotype showed up many times. The chain carries TRBV5-1 and TRBJ2-5; D gene unclear. Between the trimmed V and J ends, which lost 1 base and 3 bases, there was a span of 4 bases. The CDR3 contains 12 residues. In germline, CDR1 is SGHRS, CDR2 YFSETQ. The CDR3 DNA reads as TGCGCCAGCAGCTTGACGGAAGAGACCCAGTACTTC. As protein: CASSLTEETQYF.

The chain recombines TRBV7-9 with TRBJ2-3; D is uncertain. CDR3 length: 14 amino acids. Germline assignment: CDR1 SEHNR and CDR2 FQNEAQ (reference sequence). V was cut by 0 bases and J by 4 bases, with 8 bases left in between. The CDR3 is CASSLASLSDTQYF. In nucleotides, the CDR3 is TGTGCCAGCAGCTTAGCCAGTTTATCAGATACGCAGTATTTT.

The gene calls are TRBV7-9 and TRBJ2-5, with D hard to call. The V end was cut by 7 bases, the J end by 3 bases, with 9 bases between. CDR1 and CDR2 from the germline V gene are SEHNR and FQNEAQ (reference sequence). This CDR3 region has 12 residues. CDR3 sequence (DNA): TGTGCCAGCACCCAGTCGGAAGAGACCCAGTACTTC. Its translation: CASTQSEETQYF. Complete variable domain (other parts from reference TRBV7-9 and TRBJ2-5): DTGVSQNPRHKITKRGQNVTFRCDPISEHNRLYWYRQTLGQGPEFLTYFQNEAQLEKSRLLSDRFSAERPKGSFSTLEIQRTEQGDSAMYLCASTQSEETQYFGPGTRLLVL.

This clonotype was observed at least ten times. This chain uses TRBV20-1 with TRBJ2-7; 8 positions match TRBD1. CDR1 and CDR2 (germline): DFQATT, SNEGSKA (reference sequence). CDR3 length: 12 amino acids. The V segment lost 6 bases and the J segment 3 bases; nucleotides outside the gene matches: 4. The CDR3 sequence: CSARDRNYEQYF. DNA for the CDR3: TGCAGTGCGCGGGACAGGAACTACGAGCAGTACTTC.

The V call is TRBV28, the J call TRBJ2-3; D might be TRBD2 (5 bases). The CDR3 is made up of 14 amino acids. CDR1 MDHEN and CDR2 SYDVKM come from the germline V gene. V was trimmed by 10 bases and J by 0 bases, leaving 14 bases between them. The CDR3 loop is CAINGGSSTDTQYF. The CDR3 DNA reads as TGTGCCATCAACGGAGGAAGTAGCACAGATACGCAGTATTTT.

This clonotype was observed a handful of times. The V and J genes are TRBV5-1 and TRBJ2-1; 7 nucleotides line up with TRBD1. The CDR3 has 16 amino acids. V gave up 4 bases and J gave up 3 bases; unmatched junction bases: 10. The V gene's germline CDR1 is SGHRS and CDR2 YFSETQ. The CDR3 reads CASSPTGFLGYNEQFF. The CDR3 region has the DNA TGCGCCAGCAGCCCGACAGGGTTCTTAGGCTACAATGAGCAGTTCTTC. The full variable domain, rest sourced from reference TRBV5-1 and TRBJ2-1, is KAGVTQTPRYLIKTRGQQVTLSCSPISGHRSVSWYQQTPGQGLQFLFEYFSETQRNKGNFPGRFSGRQFSNSRSEMNVSTLELGDSALYLCASSPTGFLGYNEQFFGPGTRLTVL.

This clonotype occurred many times. J is TRBJ2-2 and V is TRBV7-3; D call uncertain. The CDR3 is made up of 12 amino acids. Germline V gene lookup returns CDR1 SGHTA and CDR2 FQGTGA. V was shortened by 4 bases and J by 8 bases, with 8 bases between the two germline ends. This CDR3 is CASSSRTGELFF. CDR3 sequence (DNA): TGTGCCAGCAGCTCTCGTACGGGGGAGCTGTTTTTT.

This clonotype was counted only a few times. The chain uses TRBV18 and TRBJ1-5, with 8 bases lining up with TRBD1. V dropped 3 bases and J dropped 4; count of bases not matched to a gene: 5. Germline CDR1 reads KGHSH; CDR2 reads LQKENI. CDR3 length: 15 residues. CDR3 protein: CASSPQGASNQPQHF. CDR3 sequence (DNA): TGTGCCAGCTCACCGCAGGGGGCGAGTAATCAGCCCCAGCATTTT.

A few counts support this clonotype. The V call is TRBV28, the J call TRBJ2-7; D possibly corresponds to TRBD2 (5 bases). The CDR3 loop spans 13 amino acids. Germline CDR1 is MDHEN and CDR2 is SYDVKM. Trimming left V 10 bases short and J 0 bases short, with 13 bases between. CDR3 loop: CAILSAGSYEQYF. The CDR3 DNA reads TGTGCCATCTTGTCGGCGGGCTCCTACGAGCAGTACTTC.

At least ten counts were recorded for this clonotype. The chain carries TRBV6-2 or TRBV6-3 and TRBJ1-2, with D tentatively TRBD1 (5 bases). V gave up 3 bases and J gave up 8 bases, with 13 bases separating them. Germline V lookup: CDR1 MNHEY, CDR2 SVGEGT. CDR3 length equals 13 residues. The CDR3 loop is CASSYIREGGYTF. As DNA, the CDR3 is TGTGCCAGCAGTTATATCAGGGAAGGCGGCTACACCTTC.

The table lists this clonotype with a few counts. The V and J genes are TRBV20-1 and TRBJ1-1, with 8 bases aligning to TRBD1. The V and J ends lost 0 bases and 1 base, in that order; junction bases with no gene match: 4. The germline CDR1 and CDR2 sequences are DFQATT and SNEGSKA (reference sequence). The CDR3 contains 15 residues. The CDR3 loop is CSARDLQGANTEAFF. CDR3 DNA sequence: TGCAGTGCTAGAGATCTTCAGGGGGCGAACACTGAAGCTTTCTTT.

The table lists this clonotype with a count of one. This sequence joins TRBV29-1 and TRBJ1-1; maybe TRBD1 (6 bases). This CDR3 has 13 residues. V gave up 6 bases and J gave up 5 bases, with 16 bases separating them. Germline V gene data show CDR1 as SQVTM and CDR2 as ANQGSEA. As DNA, the CDR3 is TGCAGCGTAGGACAGACCTCAAGTACTGAAGCTTTCTTT. Amino acids: CSVGQTSSTEAFF.

There are many counts of this clonotype. The chain recombines TRBV28 with TRBJ2-7; 12 bases align to TRBD2. The V segment lost 7 bases and the J segment 12 bases; nucleotides outside the gene matches: 7. The CDR3 has 12 residues. Germline-derived CDR1 and CDR2 are MDHEN and SYDVKM. CDR3 DNA sequence: TGTGCCAGCAATCCTAGCGGGGGGGCCCCGTACTTC. This codes for CASNPSGGAPYF.

This clonotype turned up a few times. The chain couples TRBV28 to TRBJ2-5; D is possibly TRBD1 or TRBD2 (6 bases each). V was trimmed by 7 bases and J by 1 base, leaving 22 bases between them. CDR3 length: 17 residues. CDR1 and CDR2 from the germline V gene are MDHEN and SYDVKM. Here the CDR3 DNA reads TGTGCCAGCACTACAAGAGTCCCGGGGGCCTTCCAAGAGACCCAGTACTTC. Its translation: CASTTRVPGAFQETQYF.

The chain has TRBV9 and TRBJ2-3; 12 bases fit TRBD1. Germline loops: CDR1 SGDLS, CDR2 YYNGEE. The CDR3 covers 16 residues. Trimming cost V 0 bases and J 4 bases; bases outside gene matches: 3. CDR3 nucleotide sequence: TGTGCCAGCAGCGTAGATGGGACAGGGGGCTCAGATACGCAGTATTTT. This codes for CASSVDGTGGSDTQYF.

This clonotype has a count of ten or more. V usage is TRBV5-5 and J usage is TRBJ1-1; D remains unclear. Trimming pared 0 bases from V and 2 bases from J, leaving 17 bases between. The CDR3 extends over 17 amino acids. Germline V gene lookup returns CDR1 SGHKS and CDR2 YYEKEE (reference sequence). The CDR3 DNA reads TGTGCCAGCAGCTTGGTCAAGGAGATTGTGAAAAACACTGAAGCTTTCTTT. Its translation: CASSLVKEIVKNTEAFF.

The chain employs TRBV9 and TRBJ1-5, with D tentatively TRBD1 (6 bases). Looked up from germline, CDR1 is SGDLS and CDR2 is YYNGEE. The CDR3 totals 17 residues. The germline V and J ends were trimmed by 3 bases and 2 bases, with 18 bases remaining between them. The CDR3 reads CASSEHAGQLGNQPQHF. DNA of the CDR3: TGTGCCAGCAGCGAACACGCGGGACAACTGGGCAATCAGCCCCAGCATTTT. Together with reference TRBV9 and TRBJ1-5, the CDR3 gives the full variable domain: DSGVTQTPKHLITATGQRVTLRCSPRSGDLSVYWYQQSLDQGLQFLIQYYNGEERAKGNILERFSAQQFPDLHSELNLSSLELGDSALYFCASSEHAGQLGNQPQHFGDGTRLSIL.

This clonotype has a handful of counts. V usage is TRBV12-3 or TRBV12-4 and J usage is TRBJ1-5; D is unresolved. The CDR3 runs to 14 residues. The V end lost 7 bases, the J end lost 5 bases, and 15 bases lay between the germline ends. CDR3 nucleotides: TGTGCCAGCATGACGGATCTCGGCCATCAGCCCCAGCATTTT. This encodes CASMTDLGHQPQHF.

In this sample, this clonotype turned up many times. The chain employs TRBV7-6 and TRBJ2-1, with 7 bases lining up with TRBD2. J gave up 0 bases and V 5 bases, and 7 bases lay outside the gene matches. From germline, CDR1 is SGHVS and CDR2 FNYEAQ. This CDR3 is built from 16 residues. The CDR3 DNA follows: TGTGCCAGCAGCCCAATGCGGGGGTTCTCCTACAATGAGCAGTTCTTC. Translating it yields CASSPMRGFSYNEQFF.

This clonotype was counted at least ten times. The rearrangement links TRBV20-1 to TRBJ1-5; D perhaps matches TRBD1 (6 bases). V lost 0 bases to trimming and J lost 3 bases, with 12 bases between them. The CDR3 length is 15 residues. Germline lookup yields CDR1 DFQATT and CDR2 SNEGSKA (reference sequence). The CDR3 DNA reads TGCAGTGCTAGAGAATCCCACAGGGACAATCAGCCCCAGCATTTT. Amino acids: CSARESHRDNQPQHF.

The gene calls are TRBV6-4 and TRBJ1-1; D not certain. Trimming pared 7 bases from V and 0 bases from J, leaving 12 bases between. The CDR3 runs to 14 residues. CDR1 MRHNA and CDR2 SNTAGT come from the germline V gene. CDR3 nucleotide sequence: TGTGCCAGCAAGGAGGGAAACATGAACACTGAAGCTTTCTTT. Residues: CASKEGNMNTEAFF.

This clonotype was seen many times. The rearrangement joins TRBV2 to TRBJ1-1, with 8 bases aligning to TRBD1. The trim removed 5 bases at V and 11 bases at J, leaving 7 bases unmatched. The CDR3 has 12 amino acids. Germline CDR1 SNHLY, CDR2 FYNNEI. The CDR3: CASSRGQGYAFF. In nucleotides, the CDR3 is TGTGCCAGCAGTAGAGGACAGGGATATGCTTTCTTT.

The gene calls are TRBV24-1 and TRBJ2-7; no firm D call. Germline-derived CDR1 and CDR2 are KGHDR and SFDVKD. CDR3 length equals 11 residues. V lost 2 bases to trimming and J lost 4 bases, with 2 bases between them. The CDR3 coding sequence is TGTGCCACCAGTGATTATTACGAGCAGTACTTC. It codes for CATSDYYEQYF.